The present TCR beta chain was sequenced within a study of graft-versus-host responses after intestinal transplantation. Here immunoSEQ multiplex PCR was the method, and the copy in TCRdb shows in-frame clones only, minus some. The data hold roughly 40,000 clones, with approximately 93% observed a single time. Between the trimmed V and J ends, which lost 0 bases and 4 bases, there was a span of 8 bases. The CDR3 loop spans 14 amino acids. CDR1 and CDR2 from the germline V gene are SGDLS and YYNGEE. The sample in question was PBMCs, obtained 700 to 750 days after intestinal transplantation. The clonotype was recovered from a human patient who received an intestinal transplant, so some T cells may come from the graft donor. The rearrangement joins TRBV9 to TRBJ1-3; TRBD1 is a possible D gene (5 bases). CDR3 nucleotides: TGTGCCAGCAGCGTAGCGACAGCCGGAAACACCATATATTTT. This gives the protein CASSVATAGNTIYF.